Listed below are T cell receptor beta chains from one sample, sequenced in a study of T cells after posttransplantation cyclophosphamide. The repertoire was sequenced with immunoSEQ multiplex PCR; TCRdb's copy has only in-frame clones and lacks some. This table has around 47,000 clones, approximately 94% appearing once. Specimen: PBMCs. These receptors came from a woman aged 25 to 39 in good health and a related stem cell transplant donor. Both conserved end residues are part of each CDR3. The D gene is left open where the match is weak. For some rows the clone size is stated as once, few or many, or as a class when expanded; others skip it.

cdr3_aa: CASSGRQGGTDTQYF
cdr3_nt: TGTGCCAGCAGCGGCCGACAGGGGGGCACAGATACGCAGTATTTT
j_call: TRBJ2-3
d_call: TRBD1
v_call: TRBV7-2
clone_size: .

cdr3_aa: CARGKGGTGGDEQYF
cdr3_nt: TGTGCCAGAGGGAAAGGCGGGACAGGGGGGGACGAGCAGTACTTC
j_call: TRBJ2-7
d_call: TRBD1
v_call: TRBV7-4
clone_size: once

cdr3_aa: CASSLIAGGLDTQYF
cdr3_nt: TGCGCCAGCAGCTTGATAGCGGGGGGTTTAGATACGCAGTATTTT
j_call: TRBJ2-3
d_call: TRBD2
v_call: TRBV5-1
clone_size: .

cdr3_aa: CASSPTPPGSGVTIYF
cdr3_nt: TGCGCCAGCAGCCCGACTCCCCCAGGGTCGGGCGTCACCATATATTTT
j_call: TRBJ1-3
d_call: .
v_call: TRBV4-3
clone_size: .

cdr3_aa: CASSLPGGAEAFF
cdr3_nt: TGTGCCAGCAGTTTACCCGGTGGAGCTGAAGCTTTCTTT
j_call: TRBJ1-1
d_call: .
v_call: TRBV27
clone_size: .

cdr3_aa: CASSPGQGSYEQYF
cdr3_nt: TGTGCCAGCAGCCCCGGACAGGGATCGTACGAGCAGTACTTC
j_call: TRBJ2-7
d_call: TRBD1
v_call: TRBV5-4
clone_size: .

cdr3_aa: CASSLTGGADTQYF
cdr3_nt: TGTGCCAGCAGCCTCACTGGGGGGGCGGATACGCAGTATTTT
j_call: TRBJ2-3
d_call: .
v_call: TRBV27
clone_size: .

cdr3_aa: CASSYPRGALNNEQFF
cdr3_nt: TGTGCCAGCAGCTACCCGCGGGGGGCCCTTAACAATGAGCAGTTCTTC
j_call: TRBJ2-1
d_call: TRBD2
v_call: TRBV7-6
clone_size: .

cdr3_aa: CASTQTGELFF
cdr3_nt: TGTGCCAGTACCCAAACCGGGGAGCTGTTTTTT
j_call: TRBJ2-2
d_call: .
v_call: TRBV19
clone_size: .

cdr3_aa: CASREPGGLNEKLFF
cdr3_nt: TGTGCCAGCAGGGAACCAGGGGGGCTGAATGAAAAACTGTTTTTT
j_call: TRBJ1-4
d_call: TRBD1
v_call: TRBV2
clone_size: .

cdr3_aa: CASSRGQGINTEAFF
cdr3_nt: TGTGCCAGTAGTAGAGGACAGGGGATAAACACTGAAGCTTTCTTT
j_call: TRBJ1-1
d_call: TRBD1
v_call: TRBV19
clone_size: .

cdr3_aa: CASSLGRNTEAFF
cdr3_nt: TGTGCCAGCAGCTTGGGCAGGAACACTGAAGCTTTCTTT
j_call: TRBJ1-1
d_call: .
v_call: TRBV7-6
clone_size: .

cdr3_aa: CASSGQGEGEKLFF
cdr3_nt: TGTGCCAGCAGCGGACAGGGCGAGGGTGAAAAACTGTTTTTT
j_call: TRBJ1-4
d_call: TRBD1
v_call: TRBV5-4
clone_size: .

cdr3_aa: CSREGGETQYF
cdr3_nt: TGCTCCCGCGAGGGCGGGGAGACCCAGTACTTC
j_call: TRBJ2-5
d_call: .
v_call: TRBV20-1
clone_size: .

cdr3_aa: CASSLQWQAVPGYTF
cdr3_nt: TGTGCCAGCAGCTTACAGTGGCAGGCCGTACCTGGCTACACCTTC
j_call: TRBJ1-2
d_call: .
v_call: TRBV7-2
clone_size: .

cdr3_aa: CASSAHTSGRTTEQFF
cdr3_nt: TGTGCCAGCAGCGCACATACTAGCGGGCGTACGACGGAGCAGTTCTTC
j_call: TRBJ2-1
d_call: TRBD2
v_call: TRBV9
clone_size: .

cdr3_aa: CASLKSQGIFSSYTF
cdr3_nt: TGTGCCAGCCTGAAAAGCCAGGGAATTTTCTCGTCCTACACCTTC
j_call: TRBJ1-2
d_call: .
v_call: TRBV6-5
clone_size: .

cdr3_aa: CASRSTPNYNSPLHF
cdr3_nt: TGTGCCAGCAGATCGACACCCAACTATAATTCACCCCTCCACTTT
j_call: TRBJ1-6
d_call: .
v_call: TRBV28
clone_size: .

cdr3_aa: CASSQGADQPQHF
cdr3_nt: TGTGCCAGTAGTCAGGGGGCGGATCAGCCCCAGCATTTT
j_call: TRBJ1-5
d_call: TRBD1
v_call: TRBV19
clone_size: .

cdr3_aa: CASSLAGTIYEQYF
cdr3_nt: TGTGCCAGCAGCTTAGCCGGGACAATCTACGAGCAGTACTTC
j_call: TRBJ2-7
d_call: .
v_call: TRBV7-6
clone_size: .

cdr3_aa: CASSMGQGGIDEQFF
cdr3_nt: TGTGCCAGCAGCATGGGACAGGGGGGGATCGATGAGCAGTTCTTC
j_call: TRBJ2-1
d_call: TRBD1
v_call: TRBV7-6
clone_size: .

cdr3_aa: CASSSLWASGGDNEQFF
cdr3_nt: TGTGCCAGCAGTTCCTTATGGGCCAGCGGGGGGGACAATGAGCAGTTCTTC
j_call: TRBJ2-1
d_call: TRBD2
v_call: TRBV27
clone_size: .

cdr3_aa: CAWSTSANTGELFF
cdr3_nt: TGTGCCTGGAGCACTAGCGCGAACACCGGGGAGCTGTTTTTT
j_call: TRBJ2-2
d_call: TRBD2
v_call: TRBV30
clone_size: .

cdr3_aa: CASSETRDPGELFF
cdr3_nt: TGTGCCAGCAGTGAAACGAGGGATCCCGGGGAGCTGTTTTTT
j_call: TRBJ2-2
d_call: .
v_call: TRBV2
clone_size: .

cdr3_aa: CASTLGVGQGAGVYGYTF
cdr3_nt: TGTGCCAGCACCCTAGGTGTAGGACAGGGGGCAGGAGTTTATGGCTACACCTTC
j_call: TRBJ1-2
d_call: TRBD1
v_call: TRBV5-4
clone_size: .

cdr3_aa: CASMGRGPSGNTIYF
cdr3_nt: TGTGCCAGCATGGGGAGGGGCCCCTCTGGAAACACCATATATTTT
j_call: TRBJ1-3
d_call: .
v_call: TRBV9
clone_size: .

cdr3_aa: CASSLSETQYF
cdr3_nt: TGTGCCAGTAGTCTTTCAGAGACCCAGTACTTC
j_call: TRBJ2-5
d_call: .
v_call: TRBV19
clone_size: .

cdr3_aa: CASSESIVRGWTEAFF
cdr3_nt: TGCGCCAGCAGTGAGTCGATTGTCAGGGGGTGGACTGAAGCTTTCTTT
j_call: TRBJ1-1
d_call: TRBD1
v_call: TRBV10-1
clone_size: .

cdr3_aa: CASSFSGQYYEQYF
cdr3_nt: TGTGCCAGCAGCTTTAGTGGACAGTACTACGAGCAGTACTTC
j_call: TRBJ2-7
d_call: .
v_call: TRBV27
clone_size: .

cdr3_aa: CASSLTGKNSPLHF
cdr3_nt: TGTGCCAGCAGTTTGACAGGGAAGAATTCACCCCTCCACTTT
j_call: TRBJ1-6
d_call: TRBD1
v_call: TRBV27
clone_size: .

cdr3_aa: CASRRDRAPGELFF
cdr3_nt: TGTGCCAGTAGGCGAGACAGGGCGCCCGGGGAGCTGTTTTTT
j_call: TRBJ2-2
d_call: TRBD1
v_call: TRBV19
clone_size: .

cdr3_aa: CASSELGLEADTQYF
cdr3_nt: TGTGCCAGCAGTGAATTAGGACTAGAGGCAGATACGCAGTATTTT
j_call: TRBJ2-3
d_call: TRBD2
v_call: TRBV6-1
clone_size: once

cdr3_aa: CSAGQGSLSGNTIYF
cdr3_nt: TGCAGCGCCGGCCAGGGCTCCCTCTCTGGAAACACCATATATTTT
j_call: TRBJ1-3
d_call: .
v_call: TRBV29-1
clone_size: once

cdr3_aa: CATSRAGSETQYF
cdr3_nt: TGTGCCACCAGCAGAGCGGGGTCGGAGACCCAGTACTTC
j_call: TRBJ2-5
d_call: .
v_call: TRBV15
clone_size: .

cdr3_aa: CASSLDYVINEQFF
cdr3_nt: TGCGCCAGCAGCTTGGATTATGTAATCAATGAGCAGTTCTTC
j_call: TRBJ2-1
d_call: .
v_call: TRBV5-1
clone_size: once

cdr3_aa: CASSRGGGQPQHF
cdr3_nt: TGTGCCAGCAGCCGCGGCGGGGGTCAGCCCCAGCATTTT
j_call: TRBJ1-5
d_call: .
v_call: TRBV4-2
clone_size: .

cdr3_aa: CAISAGYSGNTIYF
cdr3_nt: TGTGCCATCAGTGCGGGTTATTCTGGAAACACCATATATTTT
j_call: TRBJ1-3
d_call: .
v_call: TRBV10-3
clone_size: .

cdr3_aa: CASSEGPGTAGYTF
cdr3_nt: TGTGCCAGCAGCGAGGGACCGGGGACAGCCGGCTACACCTTC
j_call: TRBJ1-2
d_call: TRBD1
v_call: TRBV9
clone_size: .

cdr3_aa: CATSRGVSYNEQFF
cdr3_nt: TGTGCCACTAGTCGCGGGGTCTCCTACAATGAGCAGTTCTTC
j_call: TRBJ2-1
d_call: .
v_call: TRBV10-3
clone_size: .

cdr3_aa: CASSNRGTSGYTF
cdr3_nt: TGTGCCAGCAGTAACAGGGGAACAAGTGGCTACACCTTC
j_call: TRBJ1-2
d_call: TRBD1
v_call: TRBV28
clone_size: .

cdr3_aa: CASRTTGPTEAFF
cdr3_nt: TGTGCCAGCAGAACGACAGGGCCCACTGAAGCTTTCTTT
j_call: TRBJ1-1
d_call: TRBD1
v_call: TRBV6-1
clone_size: .

cdr3_aa: CASSPWLQGNSPLHF
cdr3_nt: TGTGCCAGCAGCCCTTGGTTACAGGGGAATTCACCCCTCCACTTT
j_call: TRBJ1-6
d_call: TRBD1
v_call: TRBV2
clone_size: .

cdr3_aa: CAISENSSNQPQHF
cdr3_nt: TGTGCCATCAGTGAAAACAGTAGCAATCAGCCCCAGCATTTT
j_call: TRBJ1-5
d_call: .
v_call: TRBV10-3
clone_size: .

cdr3_aa: CAWSVGGGETDTQYF
cdr3_nt: TGTGCCTGGAGTGTTGGCGGGGGCGAAACAGATACGCAGTATTTT
j_call: TRBJ2-3
d_call: .
v_call: TRBV30
clone_size: .

cdr3_aa: CASSPGGGGNSPLHF
cdr3_nt: TGTGCCAGCAGCCCGGGAGGGGGAGGTAATTCACCCCTCCACTTT
j_call: TRBJ1-6
d_call: .
v_call: TRBV11-2
clone_size: .

cdr3_aa: CASRRQGLNQPQHF
cdr3_nt: TGTGCCAGCAGACGACAGGGTCTCAATCAGCCCCAGCATTTT
j_call: TRBJ1-5
d_call: TRBD1
v_call: TRBV2
clone_size: .

cdr3_aa: CASRSPGVQQFF
cdr3_nt: TGTGCAAGTCGCTCCCCAGGGGTGCAGCAGTTCTTC
j_call: TRBJ2-1
d_call: .
v_call: TRBV12-2
clone_size: once

cdr3_aa: CAWTRDRSNQPQHF
cdr3_nt: TGTGCCTGGACCCGGGACAGGTCGAATCAGCCCCAGCATTTT
j_call: TRBJ1-5
d_call: TRBD1
v_call: TRBV30
clone_size: .

cdr3_aa: CASSSETGRYSNQPQHF
cdr3_nt: TGTGCCAGCAGCTCAGAGACAGGGAGATATAGCAATCAGCCCCAGCATTTT
j_call: TRBJ1-5
d_call: TRBD1
v_call: TRBV11-3
clone_size: .

cdr3_aa: CASSVRGHGNSPLHF
cdr3_nt: TGTGCCAGCAGCGTGAGGGGACACGGTAATTCACCCCTCCACTTT
j_call: TRBJ1-6
d_call: .
v_call: TRBV7-3
clone_size: .

cdr3_aa: CAWTRGLAGGGETQYF
cdr3_nt: TGTGCCTGGACACGAGGACTAGCGGGGGGGGGAGAGACCCAGTACTTC
j_call: TRBJ2-5
d_call: TRBD2
v_call: TRBV30
clone_size: .

cdr3_aa: CASRPETSGANVLTF
cdr3_nt: TGTGCCAGCAGACCGGAGACCTCTGGGGCCAACGTCCTGACTTTC
j_call: TRBJ2-6
d_call: .
v_call: TRBV27
clone_size: .

cdr3_aa: CASRSTGGSGNTIYF
cdr3_nt: TGTGCCAGCAGATCCACAGGGGGGTCTGGAAACACCATATATTTT
j_call: TRBJ1-3
d_call: TRBD1
v_call: TRBV7-9
clone_size: once

cdr3_aa: CASSIEPIGTEETQYF
cdr3_nt: TGTGCCAGTAGTATAGAGCCAATAGGGACAGAAGAGACCCAGTACTTC
j_call: TRBJ2-5
d_call: TRBD1
v_call: TRBV19
clone_size: .

cdr3_aa: CASSVQGRINEKLFF
cdr3_nt: TGTGCCAGCAGTGTACAGGGGAGGATTAATGAAAAACTGTTTTTT
j_call: TRBJ1-4
d_call: TRBD1
v_call: TRBV2
clone_size: .